The 27 T cell receptor beta chains in this list originate from one sample, sequenced in a study of CD8+ T cells in alopecia areata. RNA was extracted and reverse transcribed into cDNA as the sequencing template. The protocol was immunoSEQ multiplex PCR, while the TCRdb copy is restricted to in-frame clones and leaves out a portion. The sample contains tens of thousands of clones, 55% to 75% of which appear only once. The sequencing here drew on CD8+ T cells sorted from blood, taken at week 0. The receptors shown here come from a human donor with alopecia areata.

This clone has a single count. The rearrangement joins TRBV29-1 to TRBJ1-1, with D uncertain. This CDR3 comprises 13 residues. Germline V lookup: CDR1 SQVTM, CDR2 ANQGSEA. Between the trimmed V and J ends, which lost 3 bases and 7 bases, there was a span of 15 bases. This chain's CDR3 is CSVDTGVRYEAFF. CDR3 bases: TGCAGCGTTGATACCGGGGTACGATATGAAGCTTTCTTT.

The chain is built from TRBV7-8 and TRBJ2-1; the match to TRBD2 covers 10 bases. The CDR3 consists of 15 residues. Germline loops: CDR1 SGHVS, CDR2 FQNEAQ. Trimming removed 5 bases from V and 4 bases from J; junction bases left unmatched: 5. The CDR3 nucleotides are TGTGCCAGCAGCGCGGGACTAGCGAAATACAATGAGCAGTTCTTC. It translates to CASSAGLAKYNEQFF.

The chain carries TRBV5-4 and TRBJ2-1, with 8 positions matching TRBD2. V gave up 7 bases and J gave up 6 bases; unmatched junction bases: 15. Germline assignment: CDR1 SGHNT and CDR2 YYREEE (reference sequence). The CDR3 sequence is 16 residues long. The CDR3 reads CASPSPSGSFANEQFF. The CDR3 DNA follows: TGTGCCAGCCCCTCTCCTAGCGGGTCTTTTGCCAATGAGCAGTTCTTC.

The chain recombines TRBV23-1 with TRBJ1-5; 10 positions agree with TRBD1. TRBV23-1 is identified as an open reading frame with a role that is uncertain. V was pared by 4 bases and J by 4 bases, with 7 bases of the junction left unmatched. CDR3 length: 16 residues. Here the CDR3 reads CASSRNPGQGNQPQHF. CDR3 bases: TGCGCCAGCAGTCGAAATCCGGGACAGGGGAATCAGCCCCAGCATTTT.

The chain couples TRBV27 to TRBJ2-7; perhaps TRBD1 as D (5 bases). CDR1 and CDR2 (germline): MNHEY, SMNVEV (reference sequence). The CDR3 sequence is 13 residues long. V was pared by 0 bases and J by 4 bases, with 7 bases between. The CDR3 DNA reads TGTGCCAGCAGTTTATCAGGGGTTTACGAGCAGTACTTC. This codes for CASSLSGVYEQYF.

This chain joins TRBV27 and TRBJ2-7; 14 nucleotides agree with TRBD2. The germline V gene encodes CDR1 MNHEY and CDR2 SMNVEV (reference sequence). After removal of 6 bases from V and 3 bases from J, the junction contained 4 bases not matched to a gene. The CDR3 has 15 residues. CDR3 region: CASSHGTSGSYEQYF. The CDR3 DNA sequence: TGTGCCAGCAGCCACGGGACTAGCGGGAGCTACGAGCAGTACTTC.

The V and J genes are TRBV27 and TRBJ2-3; 7 positions match TRBD1. Germline CDR1 and CDR2: MNHEY and SMNVEV (reference sequence). With V trimmed by 0 bases and J by 1 base, 1 base remained unmatched. CDR3 size: 15 residues. CDR3 in DNA: TGTGCCAGCAGTTTATCAACAGGGGGCACAGATACGCAGTATTTT. It codes for CASSLSTGGTDTQYF.

This chain uses TRBV7-3 with TRBJ2-1, with 7 bases that match TRBD1. The CDR3 runs 12 residues. Germline trimming cut 2 bases from V and 8 bases from J; bases unmatched to any gene: 0. CDR1 and CDR2 from the germline V gene are SGHTA and FQGTGA. The CDR3 is CASSLQGDEQFF. The CDR3 nucleotides read TGTGCCAGCAGCTTACAGGGGGATGAGCAGTTCTTC.

The rearrangement links TRBV4-1 to TRBJ1-5; D unclear. The CDR3 has 14 residues. The V and J ends lost 1 base and 3 bases respectively, with 7 bases between them. Germline CDR1 MGHRA, CDR2 YSYEKL. This CDR3 is CASSQVSFNQPQHF. DNA for the CDR3: TGCGCCAGCAGCCAAGTTTCCTTCAATCAGCCCCAGCATTTT.

The chain has TRBV6-5 and TRBJ1-1; D unclear. V lost 0 bases, J lost 5 bases, and 7 bases lay in between. Germline assignment: CDR1 MNHEY and CDR2 SVGAGI. The CDR3 contains 13 residues. The CDR3 region has the DNA TGTGCCAGCAGTTACTCGAAGTGGACTGAAGCTTTCTTT. It yields the protein CASSYSKWTEAFF.

J is TRBJ1-3 and V is TRBV4-2; D is undetermined. The CDR3 is 15 amino acids. The ends were cut back, 1 base at V and 3 bases at J, with 10 bases in the middle. Germline V gene lookup returns CDR1 LGHNA and CDR2 YNFKEQ. CDR3 sequence reads: CASSQGGGSGNTIYF. The CDR3 coding sequence is TGTGCCAGCAGCCAAGGCGGCGGGAGTGGAAACACCATATATTTT.

This clone was detected many times. The chain couples TRBV7-3 to TRBJ2-3; D uncertain. The length of the CDR3 is 15 residues. Germline loops: CDR1 SGHTA, CDR2 FQGTGA. The V gene lost 0 bases and the J gene lost 1 base, with 8 bases spanning the gap. In nucleotides, the CDR3 is TGTGCCAGCAGCTTAACACCCCCGGGCACAGATACGCAGTATTTT. As protein: CASSLTPPGTDTQYF.

V and J are TRBV10-3 and TRBJ1-2; perhaps TRBD1 as D (6 bases). The germline V gene has CDR1 ENHRY and CDR2 SYGVKD. This CDR3 region has 15 residues. V lost 0 bases and J 1 base, leaving 9 bases between the germline ends. CDR3 sequence reads: CAISESGTFNYGYTF. The CDR3 region has the DNA TGTGCCATCAGTGAGTCCGGGACATTTAACTATGGCTACACCTTC.

This chain connects TRBV6-6 to TRBJ2-5, with D perhaps TRBD1 or TRBD2 (5 bases each). The CDR3 consists of 11 residues. V lost 10 bases and J 8 bases, leaving 14 bases between the germline ends. Germline CDR1 reads MNHNY; CDR2 reads SVGAGI (reference sequence). CDR3 DNA sequence: TGTGCCACCCTAGATGGGGGTACCCAGTACTTC. Its translation: CATLDGGTQYF.

Concerning this clone itself: Mismatch with germline at one junction end may stem from a read error. The chain couples TRBV6-6 to TRBJ2-1; 9 nucleotides agree with TRBD1. Germline V gene sequence: CDR1 MNHNY, CDR2 SVGAGI (reference sequence). The CDR3 sequence is 13 residues long. The CDR3 DNA reads TGTGCCAGCAGTGACTCGGACAGGGGTGAGCAGTTCTTC. Its protein product is CASSDSDRGEQFF.

This chain connects TRBV5-6 to TRBJ2-7; unclear D gene. This CDR3 is built from 13 residues. Germline CDR1 and CDR2: SGHDT and YYEEEE. V lost 2 bases and J 6 bases, leaving 12 bases between the germline ends. The CDR3 bases are TGTGCCAGCAGCTTCTCCGGGCTCGTCGAGCAGTACTTC. It yields the protein CASSFSGLVEQYF. The full variable domain, with the rest looked up from reference TRBV5-6 and TRBJ2-7, is DAGVTQSPTHLIKTRGQQVTLRCSPKSGHDTVSWYQQALGQGPQFIFQYYEEEERQRGNFPDRFSGHQFPNYSSELNVNALLLGDSALYLCASSFSGLVEQYFGPGTRLTVT.

This clone has just a few counts. The chain combines TRBV5-1 with TRBJ1-1, with a weak D call TRBD1 (6 bases). With 5 bases removed from V and 4 bases from J, the gap between germline ends came to 12 bases. In germline, CDR1 is SGHRS, CDR2 YFSETQ. The CDR3 runs to 13 residues. CDR3 amino acids: CASRPTGITEAFF. In DNA form, the CDR3 reads TGCGCCAGCAGACCAACAGGGATCACTGAAGCTTTCTTT.

This rearrangement joins TRBV19 to TRBJ2-1, with TRBD2 matching 11 bases. V shed 10 bases and J 8 bases; nucleotides not matched to a gene: 13. This CDR3 contains 15 residues. CDR1 and CDR2 (germline): LNHDA, SQIVND (reference sequence). The DNA for the CDR3 is TGTGCCACAATGCCCTTAGCGGGAGGGCCAGATGAGCAGTTCTTC. The encoded protein is CATMPLAGGPDEQFF.

The chain employs TRBV27 and TRBJ2-5; 9 nucleotides match TRBD1. The DNA end favors TRBJ2-7, so the J call may be wrong. Per germline, CDR1 MNHEY and CDR2 SMNVEV (reference sequence). The CDR3 runs 16 residues. DNA for the CDR3: TGTGCCAGCAGCCCACCCACAGGGGGCGCTTTGTACGAGCAGTACTTC. Translated, it gives CASSPPTGGALYEQYF.

The CDR3 region is CAISTGQGPNQPQHF. CDR3 in DNA: TGTGCCATCTCGACGGGACAGGGGCCCAATCAGCCCCAGCATTTT. The genes are TRBV28 and TRBJ1-5; 10 positions match TRBD1. The CDR3 runs 15 residues. Trimming cost V 10 bases and J 3 bases; bases outside gene matches: 9. In germline, CDR1 is MDHEN, CDR2 SYDVKM.

This chain connects TRBV5-1 to TRBJ1-2, with unresolved D. Trimming pared 0 bases from V and 4 bases from J, leaving 13 bases between. The CDR3 sequence is 15 residues long. Germline V gives CDR1 SGHRS, CDR2 YFSETQ. The CDR3 sequence is CASSLESADFYGYTF. The DNA for the CDR3 is TGCGCCAGCAGCTTGGAAAGCGCGGACTTCTATGGCTACACCTTC.

A few counts support this clone. This rearrangement joins TRBV9 to TRBJ2-5; TRBD2 matches at 7 bases. Germline lookup yields CDR1 SGDLS and CDR2 YYNGEE. The CDR3 runs to 16 residues. V shed 3 bases, J shed 2 bases, and the junction held 10 bases outside the gene matches. In nucleotides, the CDR3 is TGTGCCAGCAGCGGGCTAGGTCTAGCGGTTCAAGAGACCCAGTACTTC. Translated, it gives CASSGLGLAVQETQYF.

In its sample, this clone was seen once. The V gene is TRBV27, the J gene TRBJ2-7; D call uncertain. Germline V gene lookup returns CDR1 MNHEY and CDR2 SMNVEV (reference sequence). This CDR3 has 13 residues. The ends were cut back, 1 base at V and 2 bases at J, with 6 bases in the middle. CDR3 sequence: CASSLYPTYEQYF. CDR3 nucleotide sequence: TGTGCCAGCAGTTTATACCCCACCTACGAGCAGTACTTC.

CDR3 DNA sequence: TGTGCCAGCAGCCCAGCCAGCTACCCTAATTCACCCCTCCACTTT. As protein: CASSPASYPNSPLHF. The V call is TRBV7-2, the J call TRBJ1-6, with D uncertain. Per germline, CDR1 SGHTA and CDR2 FQGNSA. The ends were cut back, 5 bases at V and 6 bases at J, with 14 bases in the middle. The CDR3 runs 15 residues.

This clone showed up just a few times. CDR3 region: CASSKEAGTKKRRRYF. For the CDR3, the DNA is TGTGCCAGCAGCAAAGAGGCCGGGACAAAAAAACGTCGAAGGTATTTT. V and J are TRBV21-1 and TRBJ2-3; the table's D call TRBD1 went unverified against the DNA. TRBV21-1 represents a pseudogene. This CDR3 contains 16 residues.

The V and J genes are TRBV4-3 and TRBJ2-7; D is possibly TRBD1 (6 bases). CDR3 length equals 14 residues. The V end lost 0 bases, the J end lost 3 bases, and 9 bases lay between the germline ends. Germline CDR1 reads LGHNA; CDR2 reads YSLEER. The CDR3 DNA reads as TGCGCCAGCAGCCAAGACAGGGGATTCTACGAGCAGTACTTC. Protein: CASSQDRGFYEQYF.

This clone was counted only a few times. The same CDR3 arises from other DNA sequences in this sample as well. V gene TRBV15 combines with J gene TRBJ2-2; TRBD2 is a possible D gene (6 bases). The CDR3 contains 13 residues. The germline CDR1 and CDR2 sequences are LNHNV and YYDKDF (reference sequence). V lost 3 bases to trimming and J lost 4 bases, with 6 bases between them. The CDR3 protein is CATSRRGTGELFF. CDR3 bases: TGTGCCACCAGCAGGCGGGGCACCGGGGAGCTGTTTTTT.